The clone carrying this T cell receptor beta chain was picked up many times. This specimen comes from a study of identical twins. Unique molecular identifiers were present on the cDNA, which also gained a universal primer site by template switching. MiXCR, applied by TCRdb to the 5' RACE reads, yields one record per CDR3 protein. The sample includes 500,000 or so distinct CDR3 sequences, 13% to 15% of them seen just once. J lost 6 bases, V lost 4 bases, and 8 bases had no gene match. Germline CDR1 SGHRS, CDR2 YFSETQ. The CDR3 sequence is 14 residues long. These data were also filed under a second study, of yellow fever vaccine responses in identical twins.

This chain connects TRBV5-1 to TRBJ2-3; 7 nucleotides align to TRBD2. The specimen was CD4+ T cells sorted from blood. The receptor was derived from a woman between 18 and 30 years old in good health. The CDR3 nucleotides read TGCGCCAGCAGCCCGGCGGGGGTTTCGGATACGCAGTATTTT. Translation gives CASSPAGVSDTQYF. The complete variable domain, with remaining parts taken from reference TRBV5-1 and TRBJ2-3, reads KAGVTQTPRYLIKTRGQQVTLSCSPISGHRSVSWYQQTPGQGLQFLFEYFSETQRNKGNFPGRFSGRQFSNSRSEMNVSTLELGDSALYLCASSPAGVSDTQYFGPGTRLTVL.